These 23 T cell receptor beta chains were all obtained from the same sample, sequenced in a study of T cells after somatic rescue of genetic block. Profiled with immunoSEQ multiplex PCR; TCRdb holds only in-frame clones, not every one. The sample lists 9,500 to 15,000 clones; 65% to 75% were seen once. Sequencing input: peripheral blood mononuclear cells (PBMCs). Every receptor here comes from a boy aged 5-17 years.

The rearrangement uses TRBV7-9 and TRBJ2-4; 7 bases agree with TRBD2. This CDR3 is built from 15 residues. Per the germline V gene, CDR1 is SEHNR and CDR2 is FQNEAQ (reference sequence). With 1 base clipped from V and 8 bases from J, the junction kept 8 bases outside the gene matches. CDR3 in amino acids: CASSLGIPGGDIQYF. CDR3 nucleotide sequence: TGTGCCAGCAGCTTAGGGATTCCGGGAGGTGACATTCAGTACTTC.

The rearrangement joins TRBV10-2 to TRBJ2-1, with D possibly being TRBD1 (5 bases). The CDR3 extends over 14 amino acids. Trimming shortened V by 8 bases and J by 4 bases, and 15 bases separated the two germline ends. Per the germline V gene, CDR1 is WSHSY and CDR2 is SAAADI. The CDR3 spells CASAAQAHYNEQFF. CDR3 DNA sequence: TGCGCCAGCGCGGCACAGGCTCATTACAATGAGCAGTTCTTC.

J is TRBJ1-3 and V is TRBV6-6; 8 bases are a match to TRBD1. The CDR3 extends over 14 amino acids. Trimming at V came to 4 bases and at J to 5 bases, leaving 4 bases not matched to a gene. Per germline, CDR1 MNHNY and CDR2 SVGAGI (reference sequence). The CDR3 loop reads CASSFRQGRNTIYF. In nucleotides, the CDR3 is TGTGCCAGCAGTTTTCGACAGGGGAGAAACACCATATATTTT.

The CDR3 spells CASKGSGDTEAFF. The CDR3 nucleotides are TGTGCCAGCAAGGGGTCCGGGGACACTGAAGCTTTCTTT. The genes are TRBV27 and TRBJ1-1; D is possibly TRBD1 (5 bases). The germline V gene has CDR1 MNHEY and CDR2 SMNVEV (reference sequence). V lost 7 bases to trimming and J lost 3 bases, with 12 bases between them. CDR3 length: 13 amino acids.

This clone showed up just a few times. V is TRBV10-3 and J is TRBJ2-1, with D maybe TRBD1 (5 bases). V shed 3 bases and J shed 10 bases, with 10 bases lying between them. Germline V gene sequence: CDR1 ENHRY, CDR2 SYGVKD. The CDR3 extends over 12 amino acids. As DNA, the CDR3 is TGTGCCATCAGTGACCTAGGGGTCGAGCAGTTCTTC. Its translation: CAISDLGVEQFF.

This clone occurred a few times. CDR3 sequence: CASSIFSGQGYQPQHF. The CDR3 nucleotides read TGTGCCAGTAGTATATTCTCGGGACAGGGTTATCAGCCCCAGCATTTT. V gene TRBV19 combines with J gene TRBJ1-5; TRBD1 agrees at 9 bases. This CDR3 comprises 16 residues. The junction had 7 bases not matched to a gene; V was cut back by 2 bases and J by 5 bases. CDR1 LNHDA and CDR2 SQIVND come from the germline V gene (reference sequence).

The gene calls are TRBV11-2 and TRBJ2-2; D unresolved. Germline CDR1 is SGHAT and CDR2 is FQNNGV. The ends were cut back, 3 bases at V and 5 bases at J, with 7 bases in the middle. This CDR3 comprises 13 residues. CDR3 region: CASSFYITGELFF. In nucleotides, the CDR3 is TGTGCCAGCAGCTTCTATATTACCGGGGAGCTGTTTTTT.

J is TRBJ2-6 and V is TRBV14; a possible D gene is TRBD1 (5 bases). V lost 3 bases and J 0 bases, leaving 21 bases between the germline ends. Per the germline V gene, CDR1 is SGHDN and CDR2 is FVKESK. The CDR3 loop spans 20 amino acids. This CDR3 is CASSHSYLHPTVSGANVLTF. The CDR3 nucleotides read TGTGCCAGCAGCCACTCCTACTTACACCCGACAGTCTCTGGGGCCAACGTCCTGACTTTC.

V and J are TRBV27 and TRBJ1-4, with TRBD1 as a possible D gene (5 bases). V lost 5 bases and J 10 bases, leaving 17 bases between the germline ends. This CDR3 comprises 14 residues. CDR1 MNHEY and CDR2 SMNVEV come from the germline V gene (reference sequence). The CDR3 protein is CASSADLPQGKLFF. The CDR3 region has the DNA TGTGCCAGCAGTGCAGACCTGCCCCAGGGAAAACTGTTTTTT.

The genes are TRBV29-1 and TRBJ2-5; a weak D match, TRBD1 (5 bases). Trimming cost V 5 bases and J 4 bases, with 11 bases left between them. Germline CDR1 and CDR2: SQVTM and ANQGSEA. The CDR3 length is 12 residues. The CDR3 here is CSVRGIGETQYF. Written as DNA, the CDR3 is TGCAGCGTTAGGGGAATAGGAGAGACCCAGTACTTC.

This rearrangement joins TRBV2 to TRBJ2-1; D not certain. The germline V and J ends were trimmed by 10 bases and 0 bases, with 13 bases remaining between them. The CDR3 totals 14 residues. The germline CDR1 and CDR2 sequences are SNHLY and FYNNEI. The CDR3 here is CATEAPSSYNEQFF. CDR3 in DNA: TGTGCCACCGAAGCGCCGAGCTCCTACAATGAGCAGTTCTTC.

The CDR3 sequence is CASSLETTEQYF. In DNA form, the CDR3 reads TGTGCCAGCAGTTTGGAAACGACGGAGCAGTACTTC. The rearrangement uses TRBV28 and TRBJ2-7; D not resolved. Germline CDR1 is MDHEN and CDR2 is SYDVKM. The CDR3 is 12 residues long. The V and J ends lost 3 bases and 7 bases respectively, with 10 bases between them.

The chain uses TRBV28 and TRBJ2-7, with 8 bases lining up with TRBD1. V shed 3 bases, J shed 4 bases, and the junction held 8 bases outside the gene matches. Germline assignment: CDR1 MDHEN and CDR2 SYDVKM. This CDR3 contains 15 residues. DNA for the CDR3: TGTGCCAGCAGTTTGTTTGCCAGGGGGCTGTACGAGCAGTACTTC. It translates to CASSLFARGLYEQYF.

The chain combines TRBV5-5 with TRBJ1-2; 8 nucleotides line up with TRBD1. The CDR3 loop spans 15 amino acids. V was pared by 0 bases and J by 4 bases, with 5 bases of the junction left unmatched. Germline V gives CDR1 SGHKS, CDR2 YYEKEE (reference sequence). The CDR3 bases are TGTGCCAGCAGCTTGGCATTGACAGGGGTCTATGGCTACACCTTC. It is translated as CASSLALTGVYGYTF.

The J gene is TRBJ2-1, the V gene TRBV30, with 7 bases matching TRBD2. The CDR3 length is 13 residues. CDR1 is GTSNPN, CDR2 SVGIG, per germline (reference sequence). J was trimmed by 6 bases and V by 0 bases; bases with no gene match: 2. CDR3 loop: CAWSVSGFNEQFF. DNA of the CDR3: TGTGCCTGGAGTGTTAGCGGGTTCAATGAGCAGTTCTTC. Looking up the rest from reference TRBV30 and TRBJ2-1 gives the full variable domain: SQTIHQWPATLVQPVGSPLSLECTVEGTSNPNLYWYRQAAGRGLQLLFYSVGIGQISSEVPQNLSASRPQDRQFILSSKKLLLSDSGFYLCAWSVSGFNEQFFGPGTRLTVL.

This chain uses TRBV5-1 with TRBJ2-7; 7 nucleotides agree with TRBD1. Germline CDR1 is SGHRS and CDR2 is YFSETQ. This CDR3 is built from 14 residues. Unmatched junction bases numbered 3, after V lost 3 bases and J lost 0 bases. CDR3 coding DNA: TGCGCCAGCAGCTACGACAGGGCCTCCTACGAGCAGTACTTC. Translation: CASSYDRASYEQYF.

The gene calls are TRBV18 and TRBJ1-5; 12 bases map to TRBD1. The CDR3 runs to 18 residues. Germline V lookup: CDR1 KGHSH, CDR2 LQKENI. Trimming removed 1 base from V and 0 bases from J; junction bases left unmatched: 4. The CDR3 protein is CASSPQGQGATSNQPQHF. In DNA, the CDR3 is TGTGCCAGCTCACCACAGGGACAGGGGGCCACTAGCAATCAGCCCCAGCATTTT.

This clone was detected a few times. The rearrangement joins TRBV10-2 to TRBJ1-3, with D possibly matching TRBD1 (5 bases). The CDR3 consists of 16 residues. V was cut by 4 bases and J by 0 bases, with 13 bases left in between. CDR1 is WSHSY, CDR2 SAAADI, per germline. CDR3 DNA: TGCGCCAGCAGTGTCGGGAAGAGGGGCTCTGGAAACACCATATATTTT. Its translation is CASSVGKRGSGNTIYF.

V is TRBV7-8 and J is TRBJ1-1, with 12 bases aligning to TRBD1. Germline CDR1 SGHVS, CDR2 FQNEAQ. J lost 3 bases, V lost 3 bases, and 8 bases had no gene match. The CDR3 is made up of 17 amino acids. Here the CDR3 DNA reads TGTGCCAGCAGCTTCCGGGACAGGGGGCCGGTGGACACTGAAGCTTTCTTT. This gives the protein CASSFRDRGPVDTEAFF. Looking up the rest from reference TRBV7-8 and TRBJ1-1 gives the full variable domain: GAGVSQSPRYKVAKRGQDVALRCDPISGHVSLFWYQQALGQGPEFLTYFQNEAQLDKSGLPSDRFFAERPEGSVSTLKIQRTQQEDSAVYLCASSFRDRGPVDTEAFFGQGTRLTVV.

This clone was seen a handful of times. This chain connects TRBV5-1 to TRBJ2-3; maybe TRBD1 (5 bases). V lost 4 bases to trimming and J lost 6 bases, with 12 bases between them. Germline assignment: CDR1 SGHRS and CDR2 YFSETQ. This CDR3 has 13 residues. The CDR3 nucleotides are TGCGCCAGCAGCCCCAGATCAGGGGATACGCAGTATTTT. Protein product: CASSPRSGDTQYF.

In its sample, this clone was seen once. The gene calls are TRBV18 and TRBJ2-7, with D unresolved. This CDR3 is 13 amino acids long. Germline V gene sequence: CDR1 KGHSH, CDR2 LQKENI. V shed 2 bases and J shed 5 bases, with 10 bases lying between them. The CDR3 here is CASSPWADNEQYF. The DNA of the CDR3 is TGTGCCAGCTCACCATGGGCGGATAACGAGCAGTACTTC.

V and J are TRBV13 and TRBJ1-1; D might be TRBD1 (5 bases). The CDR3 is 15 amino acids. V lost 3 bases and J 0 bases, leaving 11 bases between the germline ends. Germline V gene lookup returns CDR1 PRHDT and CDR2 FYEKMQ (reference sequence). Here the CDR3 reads CASSLGVTMNTEAFF. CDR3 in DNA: TGTGCCAGCAGCTTGGGGGTAACGATGAACACTGAAGCTTTCTTT.

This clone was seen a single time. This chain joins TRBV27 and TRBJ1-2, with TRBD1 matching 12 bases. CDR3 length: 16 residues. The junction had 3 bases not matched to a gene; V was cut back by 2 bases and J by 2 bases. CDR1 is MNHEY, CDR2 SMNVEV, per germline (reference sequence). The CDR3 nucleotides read TGTGCCAGCAGTTTAAGGGACAGGGGGCGCAACTATGGCTACACCTTC. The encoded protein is CASSLRDRGRNYGYTF.